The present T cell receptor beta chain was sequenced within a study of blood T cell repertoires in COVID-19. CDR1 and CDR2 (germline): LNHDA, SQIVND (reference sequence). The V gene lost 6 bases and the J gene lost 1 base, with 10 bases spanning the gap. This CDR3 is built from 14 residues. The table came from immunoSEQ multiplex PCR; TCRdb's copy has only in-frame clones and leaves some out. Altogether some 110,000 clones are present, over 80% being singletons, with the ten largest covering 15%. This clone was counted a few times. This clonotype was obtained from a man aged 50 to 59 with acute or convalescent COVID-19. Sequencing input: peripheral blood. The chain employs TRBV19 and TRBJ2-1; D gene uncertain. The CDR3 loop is CASSNSPSYNEQFF. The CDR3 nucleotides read TGTGCCAGTAGCAACAGCCCGTCCTACAATGAGCAGTTCTTC.